The subject of this entry is one T cell receptor (beta chain). Its specificity is unknown. The sample is drawn from a study of T-cell reconstitution after alpha-beta-depleted transplantation in children. Study-level points and caveats: It was newly produced T cells that mostly accounted for T-cell counts and diversity one year after transplant. The study traced high day-60 TCRbeta diversity in some patients to surviving recipient T cells and thymic progenitors. At around two months after transplant, the alpha-beta T cells were reportedly derived from several hundred expanded clones that came from non-depleted graft cells.

During its preparation, the TCRbeta library received unique molecular identifiers. Via MiXCR, TCRdb re-called the PCR reads, giving one row per CDR3 protein. The profile shows almost 600,000 distinct CDR3 sequences, over 20% of them singletons. Losses at the gene ends were 3 bases for V and 4 bases for J; bases not matched to a gene: 4. Germline CDR1 KGHSH, CDR2 LQKENI. The length of the CDR3 is 15 residues. The rearrangement uses TRBV18 and TRBJ2-7, with 12 bases lining up with TRBD1. The sample in question was PBMCs, obtained before TCRalphabeta/CD19-depleted stem cell transplant. This receptor was taken from a boy younger than two with Wiskott-Aldrich syndrome, due to receive a stem cell transplant. The CDR3, as DNA: TGTGCCAGCTCACCTGGGACAGGGGGCCGGTACGAGCAGTACTTC. Translation: CASSPGTGGRYEQYF. Together with reference TRBV18 and TRBJ2-7, the CDR3 gives the full variable domain: NAGVMQNPRHLVRRRGQEARLRCSPMKGHSHVYWYRQLPEEGLKFMVYLQKENIIDESGMPKERFSAEFPKEGPSILRIQQVVRGDSAAYFCASSPGTGGRYEQYFGPGTRLTVT.